This TCR beta chain was identified during a study of blood T cell repertoires in COVID-19. Study as a whole: PBMCs, B-cell-depleted T cells, or T cells provided the cDNA or gDNA that made up the material.

TCRdb keeps only in-frame clones here, not all; method: immunoSEQ multiplex PCR. The sample has about 370,000 clones, 89% seen once. Trimming shortened V by 1 base and J by 8 bases, and 9 bases separated the two germline ends. Germline V CDR1 and CDR2: LGHDT, YNNKEL (reference sequence). CDR3 length equals 13 residues. This receptor was obtained from a woman aged 30 to 39 with COVID-19, enrolled during active disease. Source material: peripheral blood. This chain links TRBV3-1 (or the pseudogene TRBV3-2) with TRBJ1-3; no clear D. The CDR3 DNA reads as TGTGCCAGCAGCCAAGGATCGGGTGACACCATATATTTT. Encoded protein: CASSQGSGDTIYF.